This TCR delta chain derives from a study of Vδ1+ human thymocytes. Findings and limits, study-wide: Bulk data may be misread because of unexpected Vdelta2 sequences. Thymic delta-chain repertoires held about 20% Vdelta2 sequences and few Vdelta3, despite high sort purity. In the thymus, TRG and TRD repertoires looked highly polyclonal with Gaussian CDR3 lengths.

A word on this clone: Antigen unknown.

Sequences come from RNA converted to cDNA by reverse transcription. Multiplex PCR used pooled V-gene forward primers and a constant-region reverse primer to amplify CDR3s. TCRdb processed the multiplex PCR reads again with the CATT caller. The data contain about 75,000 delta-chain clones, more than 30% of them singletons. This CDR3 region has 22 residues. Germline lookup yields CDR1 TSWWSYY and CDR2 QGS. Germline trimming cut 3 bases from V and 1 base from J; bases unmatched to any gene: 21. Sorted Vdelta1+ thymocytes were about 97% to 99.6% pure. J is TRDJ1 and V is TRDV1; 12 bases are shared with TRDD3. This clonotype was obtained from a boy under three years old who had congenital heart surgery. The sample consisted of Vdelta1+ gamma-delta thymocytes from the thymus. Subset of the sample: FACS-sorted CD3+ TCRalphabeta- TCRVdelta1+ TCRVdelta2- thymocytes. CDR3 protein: CALGEYRFLPTGGYYPTDKLIF. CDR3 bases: TGTGCTCTTGGGGAGTATCGCTTCCTTCCTACTGGGGGATACTACCCCACCGATAAACTCATCTTT.